The 2 T cell receptor beta chains in this list originate from one sample, sequenced in a study of metastatic and nonmetastatic thyroid tumors. TCRdb reprocessed the PCR reads using MiXCR. This table has tens of thousands of clones, less than 20% appearing once. Thyroid surgery took place with no prior treatment in any patient. Sequencing was performed on tumor tissue. The receptor source for this set is a female donor with papillary thyroid cancer or a benign thyroid nodule (not recorded which). Some clones in this sample may be carry-over from other donors' samples.

This clone was recorded many times. This chain uses TRBV6-1 with TRBJ1-6; 11 bases fit TRBD1. The CDR3 runs to 16 residues. From germline, CDR1 is MNHNS and CDR2 SASEGT. V dropped 5 bases and J dropped 9; count of bases not matched to a gene: 9. This CDR3 reads CASSSRDRGGGSPLHF. The CDR3 coding sequence is TGTGCCAGCAGTAGCCGGGACAGGGGGGGGGGTTCACCCCTCCACTTT.

This clone was detected many times. The chain is built from TRBV11-3 and TRBJ2-2; tentative D call: TRBD2 (6 bases). CDR1 and CDR2 from the germline V gene are SGHNT and YENEEA. V was trimmed by 5 bases and J by 4 bases, leaving 11 bases between them. The CDR3 has 14 amino acids. In nucleotides, the CDR3 is TGTGCCAGCAGCCGGCGCGGGACCACCGGGGAGCTGTTTTTT. Amino acid sequence: CASSRRGTTGELFF.